Shown below are 8 T cell receptor beta chains from a single sample sequenced in a study of cytomegalovirus exposure and HLA in healthy donors. The PCR used 60 Vbeta and 13 Jbeta primers. Some clones are missing from TCRdb's copy, which holds only in-frame ones; the method was immunoSEQ multiplex PCR. The table shows around 72,000 clones, with 60% to 75% occurring only once. Sequencing used PBMCs. The origin of the receptors is a man aged 35-49 years in good health and CMV-seropositive.

The chain employs TRBV30 and TRBJ2-6; 8 nucleotides align to TRBD1. Looked up from germline, CDR1 is GTSNPN and CDR2 is SVGIG (reference sequence). V trimming: 2 bases; J trimming: 1 base; junction bases outside the gene matches: 1. This CDR3 comprises 15 residues. In DNA, the CDR3 is TGTGCCTGGAGTCGGACAGGGTCTGGGGCCAACGTCCTGACTTTC. Translation: CAWSRTGSGANVLTF.

The DNA for the CDR3 is TGCGCCAGCAGCCAAGTAGGGACAGGGAAGACTGAAGCTTTCTTT. Translating it yields CASSQVGTGKTEAFF. This sequence joins TRBV4-1 and TRBJ1-1; TRBD1 aligns across 9 bases. V gave up 1 base and J gave up 5 bases; unmatched junction bases: 5. The CDR3 consists of 15 residues. Germline CDR1 is MGHRA and CDR2 is YSYEKL.

V usage is TRBV5-4 and J usage is TRBJ2-3; no clear D gene. V was shortened by 0 bases and J by 5 bases, with 13 bases between the two germline ends. The CDR3 contains 15 residues. The germline gives CDR1 SGHNT, CDR2 YYREEE (reference sequence). The CDR3 sequence is CASSLERFLGDTQYF. The CDR3 DNA sequence: TGTGCCAGCAGCTTGGAGAGGTTCCTTGGAGATACGCAGTATTTT.

This clone was seen a handful of times. The chain carries TRBV2 and TRBJ1-2, with D possibly matching TRBD1 (5 bases). Between the trimmed V and J ends, which lost 3 bases and 6 bases, there was a span of 8 bases. Looked up from germline, CDR1 is SNHLY and CDR2 is FYNNEI. The CDR3 is 12 residues long. For the CDR3, the DNA is TGTGCCAGCAGTGAGGGGGGAAATGGCTACACCTTC. Protein product: CASSEGGNGYTF. The whole variable domain, filled in from reference TRBV2 and TRBJ1-2, reads EPEVTQTPSHQVTQMGQEVILRCVPISNHLYFYWYRQILGQKVEFLVSFYNNEISEKSEIFDDQFSVERPDGSNFTLKIRSTKLEDSAMYFCASSEGGNGYTFGSGTRLTVV.

V is TRBV2 and J is TRBJ1-1; 7 positions agree with TRBD1. The CDR3 spans 12 residues. Germline CDR1 SNHLY, CDR2 FYNNEI. V was clipped by 1 base and J by 10 bases; unmatched bases: 3. CDR3 sequence reads: CASSEGRDRAFF. CDR3 DNA sequence: TGTGCCAGCAGTGAAGGCCGGGACAGAGCTTTCTTT. The variable domain in full, with the rest retrieved from reference TRBV2 and TRBJ1-1, is EPEVTQTPSHQVTQMGQEVILRCVPISNHLYFYWYRQILGQKVEFLVSFYNNEISEKSEIFDDQFSVERPDGSNFTLKIRSTKLEDSAMYFCASSEGRDRAFFGQGTRLTVV.

Written as DNA, the CDR3 is TGTGCCTGGGGGGGGTATAATTCACCCCTCCACTTT. Protein: CAWGGYNSPLHF. This rearrangement joins TRBV30 to TRBJ1-6; possible D gene TRBD1, 5 bases. The V and J ends lost 5 bases and 4 bases respectively, with 6 bases between them. Germline V CDR1 and CDR2: GTSNPN, SVGIG (reference sequence). The CDR3 extends over 12 amino acids.

The rearrangement links TRBV9 to TRBJ2-5; TRBD2 aligns across 7 bases. V shed 0 bases, J shed 2 bases, and the junction held 4 bases outside the gene matches. This CDR3 has 15 amino acids. CDR1 is SGDLS and CDR2 is YYNGEE in the germline V gene. CDR3 sequence: CASSVEPSGQETQYF. The CDR3 coding sequence is TGTGCCAGCAGCGTAGAACCTAGCGGACAAGAGACCCAGTACTTC.

To note about this clone: Different DNA sequences within this sample yield the same CDR3. The chain couples TRBV7-3 to TRBJ2-1; tentatively, D is TRBD1 (7 bases). CDR1 and CDR2 from the germline V gene are SGHTA and FQGTGA. The CDR3 has 15 amino acids. V was clipped by 1 base and J by 3 bases, with 10 bases between them. CDR3 sequence: CASSLSGDSYNEQFF. DNA for the CDR3: TGTGCCAGCAGCTTAAGCGGGGACAGCTACAATGAGCAGTTCTTC.